This T cell receptor beta chain was identified during a study of cytomegalovirus exposure and HLA in healthy donors (dated by TCRdb to the late 2010s). Notes on the research overall: An earlier analysis of roughly 500 of the donors reported about 260 Gb of sequence data and 117 million unique TCR beta sequences obtained from 150 million to 200 million T cells. An early release that covered fewer than 800 HLA-typed donors contained around 330 gigabases of sequencing data and roughly 84 million unique TCR sequences. Of the 300 to 400 genotyped donors, 65% to 90% fell in the genetic ancestry cluster associated with self-reported Caucasian donors. The study aimed to test whether signatures of past pathogen exposure could be identified by cataloging public T cell receptors. The study profiled the T cell repertoires of 500 to 800 subjects by immunosequencing and related them to cytomegalovirus serostatus. Besides the first cohort of more than 650 subjects, a separate validation cohort made up of 120 or so different subjects was used. To predict cytomegalovirus infection status, the study brought together high-throughput TCR immunosequencing, statistical association of individual TCRs with disease status, and machine learning. A later analysis re-examined previously published TCR beta repertoires from around 670 donors and added high-resolution HLA genotyping to investigate patterns of TCR occurrence. Rather than using new phenotypic data, the later analysis identified candidate immune exposures from TCR beta sequences and from how often those sequences occurred across donors. To decide whether each TCR beta V gene segment behaved as functional or pseudogenic, an earlier analysis of 587 of the donors relied on high-throughput TCR beta sequencing. Donor age, sex, ethnicity and CMV serostatus were compiled together with the repertoire data. A later genetic analysis used genome-wide SNP genotypes for about 60% of the roughly 700 donors, treating that subset as a discovery cohort. All discovery cohort repertoires had been generated using a single sequencing platform. Class I and class II HLA loci were covered by the typing at four-digit resolution. Typing coverage varied by locus: roughly 620-640 donors for A, B, C, DRB1 and DQB1; 522 for DQA1; more than 600 for DPA1; approximately 450 for DPB1. Roughly five DR-DQ haplotypes were handled as single units for association and clustering because linkage in the cohort was strong. Across some 400 genotyped donors of the cohort, an average of about 240,000 unique TCR beta nucleotide sequences per donor were sequenced, and roughly 20% of those sequences were non-productive. Paper-wide results and their limitations: In a later analysis, HLA-associated TCR beta chains were found to be more clonally expanded and to have lower generation probabilities than equally common non-associated chains. Most TCR sequences were seen in very few donors, while some public TCRs were found in many individuals. A later analysis associated some 17,000 TCR beta sequences with specific HLA alleles at a false discovery rate of 0.05. Compared with the roughly 720-donor mean, donors in an Asian-associated ancestry cluster had fewer N-insertions in productive TCRs, according to a later genetic analysis. Immune exposure information for the cohort was limited to CMV serostatus. Because counts were too low, roughly 16 rarely observed V segments, including chromosome 9 orphons, were excluded from the earlier analysis of several hundred of the donors. In an earlier analysis of some 550 of the donors, most TCR beta V segments were observed in productive rearrangements about 90% or about 30% of the time, broadly matching IMGT annotations. A further reported finding was that TCR beta sequences accurately predicted the HLA-A and HLA-B alleles for most subjects in the first cohort. Correlated functional status among segregating V segments might reflect linkage disequilibrium, but an unknown experimental factor could not be ruled out. This cohort had only TCR beta chains sequenced, and the lack of alpha or paired-chain data limited which features could be detected. In a later analysis, the rate of TCR association differed among HLA loci, with DRB1 alleles having the most associated TCRs and HLA-C alleles having the fewest. In a later analysis, several top co-occurrence clusters were reported to appear linked to parvovirus B19, influenza, CMV and Epstein-Barr virus. In vitro tests confirmed that three of the cytomegalovirus-associated TCR beta chains recognize cytomegalovirus antigens. When HLA alleles, especially DR and DQ, strongly co-occurred, TCR associations were difficult to assign to individual alleles. Presence/absence analyses assumed roughly uniform sequencing depth across donors, an assumption that may not hold. Some IMGT-functional V segments, including TRBV6-2 and TRBV6-3, could not be distinguished by the 87-base-pair reads and were therefore excluded. Because some donors lacked HLA typing at each locus, the association tests relied only on the typed subset. The study gave a list of some 150 TCR beta chains associated with cytomegalovirus. A later analysis found that most CMV-associated TCR beta chains appeared HLA-restricted, with HLA associations seemingly driven largely by CMV exposure. An association between a missense DCLRE1C variant and V-gene and J-gene trimming of TCR beta chains was found in a later genetic analysis and replicated in an independent cohort. The authors suggested that the approach could potentially be generalized to other disease states and immunological phenotypes. The classifier was reported to diagnose cytomegalovirus status with high specificity and sensitivity in both the original cohort and the validation cohort. The sequencing pipeline was judged likely to have produced a cluster of highly shared sequence variants as a technical artifact.

The cohort consisted of hundreds of healthy bone marrow donors. At the time of sampling, every cohort member was nominally healthy, though immune exposures that went unrecorded were likely present. The donor tested CMV seronegative, placing the donor among the 352 seronegative members of the cohort. A peripheral blood sample was provided by each donor, and peripheral blood mononuclear cells were used for TCR beta sequencing. Genomic DNA extraction from the blood cell samples was performed with the Qiagen DNeasy Blood Extraction Kit. The CDR3, cysteine through phenylalanine, is 11 amino acids long. Of the read, only the CDR3 DNA is kept; its 33 bases are in frame from base 1. V sheds 4 bases and J sheds 6 bases, leaving 5 bases between their ends. Based on the germline V gene, the CDR1 and CDR2 sequences are ENHRY and SYGVKD. Comment on this clone: The antigen it recognizes is unknown. No base-level quality is on record; no much larger clone is a single base apart.

The library was built by means of the immunoSEQ multiplex PCR assay. For the multiplex PCR, a mixture combining 60 forward primers for TCR Vbeta segments and 13 reverse primers for TCR Jbeta segments was used. A multiplex PCR assay on genomic DNA amplified the CDR3 region of rearranged TCR beta genes. The amplified TCR beta libraries were sequenced on the Illumina HiSeq System as 87-base-pair reads. Turning to the authors' computational methods: In a later analysis, about 80 million unique TCR beta chains were counted across the 500 to 700 repertoires, and around 11 million of these chains were shared by at least two donors. A nearest-neighbor algorithm error-corrected the raw reads and collapsed the reads into unique sequences, merging closely related sequences to remove PCR and sequencing errors. CDR3 sequences were aligned to IMGT reference sequences to assign V, D and J gene segments. Each retained sequence needed at least a six-nucleotide match to both a V gene segment and a J gene segment. A rearrangement counted as productive if the CDR3 had no stop codons and remained in frame with V and J, and every other rearrangement counted as non-productive. Following IMGT convention, CDR3 was defined as the stretch from the second conserved V-encoded cysteine to the conserved J-encoded phenylalanine. In an earlier analysis of roughly 610 of the donors, sequences lacking an unambiguous match to a single V gene segment were excluded. An earlier analysis of roughly 590 of the donors called V segments functional above 56.7% productive rearrangements and segregating when the between-donor standard deviation exceeded 5%. To diagnose cytomegalovirus status from the catalog of TCR beta chain sequences, a statistical classification framework was built. In a later analysis, TCR nucleotide sequences were compared against IMGT/GENE-DB human TR gene sequences so that V and J genes could be assigned. The TCRdist pipeline was used in a later analysis to assign CDR3 sequences and most-parsimonious VDJ recombination scenarios. In a later analysis, each TCR beta chain was defined by its CDR3 amino acid sequence together with its V-gene family, and reads without a unique V-gene family were excluded. A later analysis removed 550 to 700 highly shared, low-generation-probability nucleotide sequences to deal with suspected cross-contamination and a sequencing artifact. In a later analysis, a clonal expansion index was calculated for each public chain from normalized within-repertoire ranks of inferred template counts. In a later analysis, generation probabilities were computed with a VDJ recombination model fitted to out-of-frame rearrangements, and the resulting probabilities were checked against IGoR. A later analysis scored TCR-TCR, TCR-HLA and TCR-CMV co-occurrence with hypergeometric tests, applying a repertoire-size bias correction to TCR pairs. To estimate false discovery rates, a later analysis permuted the HLA or CMV assignments 20 times. In a later analysis, co-occurring TCRs were grouped with DBSCAN, and TCRdist sequence similarity was added when clustering was performed within HLA-allele-positive subsets. For co-occurrence clustering, repertoires with fewer than 30,000 or more than 120,000 public chains were excluded, along with 5 or 6 repertoires with anomalous nucleotide sharing. TCRdb retrieved this table from immuneACCESS and kept in-frame rearrangements only. Not all clones are present; in checked studies, unresolved V genes account for under half, and no reason is known for the remainder. Clone size and V and J calls were adopted from that table, with D and trimming inferred from the DNA. A total of under 130,000 clones appear in this sample, around 80% of them only once. The top ten clonotypes cover approximately 3% of the sample.

Recombination joined TRBV10-3 with TRBJ2-3, with no confident D gene call. This TCR was recovered from a woman aged 40-49 years in good health and CMV-seronegative. Sample: PBMCs. The DNA is as follows: TGTGCCATCAGTGCTAGGGATACGCAGTATTTT. Its protein product is CAISARDTQYF.